Included here is one T cell receptor (beta chain) sequence, with context. What it binds is not known. This sample is part of a study of shared clonotypes between healthy human individuals. Study findings and constraints: Clonotypes which were not shared had lower generation probabilities than clonotypes that all four donors shared. Around 5% of naive CD4 clonotypes were shared across a few donors.

All the donors were Caucasian adults who lived in Nashville, Tennessee. Produced via immunoSEQ multiplex PCR; TCRdb's table is partial and in-frame only. The profile shows approximately 1,000,000 clones, approximately 80% of them singletons. V was cut by 0 bases and J by 5 bases, with 7 bases left in between. Germline-derived CDR1 and CDR2 are KGHSH and LQKENI. This CDR3 comprises 13 residues. The receptor was isolated from a man younger than 35 in good health. Some clones in this sample may be carry-over from other donors' samples. The chain is built from TRBV18 and TRBJ2-5; the D is unclear. The sequencing input was memory CD4+ T cells from PBMCs. The subset: CD45RA-negative fraction. The CDR3 sequence: CASSPPMDETQYF. Written as DNA, the CDR3 is TGTGCCAGCTCACCACCCATGGACGAGACCCAGTACTTC. The whole variable domain, remainder taken from reference TRBV18 and TRBJ2-5, is NAGVMQNPRHLVRRRGQEARLRCSPMKGHSHVYWYRQLPEEGLKFMVYLQKENIIDESGMPKERFSAEFPKEGPSILRIQQVVRGDSAAYFCASSPPMDETQYFGPGTRLLVL.